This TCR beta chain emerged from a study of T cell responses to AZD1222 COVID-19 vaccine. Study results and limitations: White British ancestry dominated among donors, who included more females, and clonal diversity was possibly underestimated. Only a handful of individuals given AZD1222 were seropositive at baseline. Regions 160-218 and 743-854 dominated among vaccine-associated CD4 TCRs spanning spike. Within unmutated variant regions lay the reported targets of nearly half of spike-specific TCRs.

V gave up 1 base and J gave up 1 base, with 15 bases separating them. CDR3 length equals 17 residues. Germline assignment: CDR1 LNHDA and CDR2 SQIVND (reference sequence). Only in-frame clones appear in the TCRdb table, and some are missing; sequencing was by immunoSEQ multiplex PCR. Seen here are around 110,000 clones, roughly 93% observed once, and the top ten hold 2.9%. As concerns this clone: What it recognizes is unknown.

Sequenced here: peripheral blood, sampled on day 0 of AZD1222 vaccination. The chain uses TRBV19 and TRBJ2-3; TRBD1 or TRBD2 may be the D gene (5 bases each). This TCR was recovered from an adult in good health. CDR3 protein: CASSIVGPRGGTDTQYF. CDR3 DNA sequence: TGTGCCAGTAGTATAGTCGGACCCCGAGGGGGCACAGATACGCAGTATTTT.